These 10 T cell receptor beta chains were all obtained from the same sample, sequenced in a study of Ad26.COV2.S vaccination and SARS-CoV-2 variants. Sequenced by immunoSEQ multiplex PCR; TCRdb stores in-frame clones only, minus some. The sample includes about 680,000 clones, more than 70% of them seen just once. Treatment given: 19 received Ad26.COV2.S at low or high dose, single or two shots; 5 received placebo; per-sample allocation not given. All samples were drawn on day 63, counting from the first vaccine or placebo injection. The sample here was peripheral blood, taken in a trial of Ad26.COV2.S vaccine versus placebo. All receptors derive from a person between 18 and 59 years old who received the Ad26.COV2.S COVID-19 vaccine or a placebo.

This sequence joins TRBV5-1 and TRBJ2-1; the D gene is possibly TRBD2 (6 bases). Between the trimmed V and J ends, which lost 1 base and 0 bases, there was a span of 11 bases. CDR1 and CDR2 from the germline V gene are SGHRS and YFSETQ. The CDR3 has 16 residues. The CDR3 bases are TGCGCCAGCAGCTTGCCGGGAGCCCCCTCCTACAATGAGCAGTTCTTC. Amino acid sequence: CASSLPGAPSYNEQFF.

V usage is TRBV19 and J usage is TRBJ1-1; D uncertain. Trimming took 2 bases from V and 0 from J, leaving 4 bases between them. From germline, CDR1 is LNHDA and CDR2 SQIVND (reference sequence). The CDR3 length is 13 residues. Here the CDR3 reads CASSIQLNTEAFF. CDR3 bases: TGTGCCAGTAGTATACAGTTGAACACTGAAGCTTTCTTT.

The CDR3 loop is CASSPNSNQPQHF. The CDR3 DNA reads as TGTGCCAGCAGTCCCAATAGCAATCAGCCCCAGCATTTT. The chain recombines TRBV12-3 or TRBV12-4 with TRBJ1-5; unclear D gene. The CDR3 covers 13 residues. The V gene lost 5 bases and the J gene lost 0 bases, with 5 bases spanning the gap.

The rearrangement joins TRBV19 to TRBJ2-3; 8 nucleotides match TRBD2. The CDR3 is 14 amino acids. J was trimmed by 2 bases and V by 6 bases; bases with no gene match: 4. Germline loops: CDR1 LNHDA, CDR2 SQIVND (reference sequence). CDR3 coding DNA: TGTGCCAGTAGCCGTAGCGGGAACACAGATACGCAGTATTTT. It encodes CASSRSGNTDTQYF.

There are a few counts of this clone. V usage is TRBV18 and J usage is TRBJ2-1; TRBD2 agrees at 10 bases. Germline-derived CDR1 and CDR2 are KGHSH and LQKENI. The ends lost 3 bases at V and 4 bases at J; junction bases unmatched: 6. The CDR3 has 16 residues. CDR3 in DNA: TGTGCCAGCTCACCTTTTCCTAGCGGGAGTTACAATGAGCAGTTCTTC. It codes for CASSPFPSGSYNEQFF.

CDR3 bases: TGTGCCAGCTCAGGACGGGACAGCTACGAGCAGTACTTC. This encodes CASSGRDSYEQYF. The V gene is TRBV18, the J gene TRBJ2-7; 7 bases line up with TRBD1. V lost 5 bases, J lost 3 bases, and 4 bases stayed unmatched. Looked up from germline, CDR1 is KGHSH and CDR2 is LQKENI. This CDR3 is built from 13 residues.

The chain is built from TRBV6-6 and TRBJ1-2; 8 nucleotides align to TRBD1. CDR1 is MNHNY, CDR2 SVGAGI, per germline (reference sequence). V was pared by 5 bases and J by 2 bases, with 22 bases of the junction left unmatched. The CDR3 extends over 20 amino acids. In DNA, the CDR3 is TGTGCCAGCAGTCGCCCGCGGGGGGCAGGGGGCGCGGGGAACAACTATGGCTACACCTTC. This translates into CASSRPRGAGGAGNNYGYTF.

This chain uses TRBV9 with TRBJ2-1; 12 bases fit TRBD2. This CDR3 comprises 13 residues. V gave up 8 bases and J gave up 9 bases; unmatched junction bases: 6. Looked up from germline, CDR1 is SGDLS and CDR2 is YYNGEE. Written as DNA, the CDR3 is TGTGCCAGTGCTAGCGGGAGGGCCGGTGAGCAGTTCTTC. Translating gives CASASGRAGEQFF.

CDR3: CASSVGSGASHYGYTF. CDR3 nucleotide sequence: TGTGCCAGCAGCGTAGGTTCAGGGGCTTCCCACTATGGCTACACCTTC. The chain couples TRBV9 to TRBJ1-2; D perhaps matches TRBD1 (6 bases). V lost 0 bases and J 3 bases, leaving 15 bases between the germline ends. CDR3 size: 16 residues. Germline CDR1 reads SGDLS; CDR2 reads YYNGEE.

There are a few counts of this clone. This chain joins TRBV27 and TRBJ1-5, with a possible D match to TRBD1 (6 bases). Germline lookup yields CDR1 MNHEY and CDR2 SMNVEV (reference sequence). Deletions cut 5 bases from V and 7 bases from J, with 12 bases between. The CDR3 runs to 13 residues. The CDR3 region is CASSKTGIQPQHF. In DNA, the CDR3 is TGTGCCAGCAGTAAAACAGGGATACAGCCCCAGCATTTT.